Below are 5 T cell receptor beta chains sequenced from a single sample in a study of cytomegalovirus exposure and HLA in healthy donors. This PCR relied on a set of 60 Vbeta primers and 13 Jbeta primers. The protocol was immunoSEQ multiplex PCR, while the TCRdb copy is restricted to in-frame clones and leaves out a portion. The data contain 150,000 to 180,000 clones, approximately 74% of them seen just once; the ten biggest clones take up about 3%. Sequenced sample: PBMCs. The receptors come from a man aged 18 to 29 in good health and CMV-seronegative.

The V gene is TRBV18, the J gene TRBJ2-3; D gene ambiguous. The CDR3 covers 15 residues. Per germline, CDR1 KGHSH and CDR2 LQKENI. Trimming removed 2 bases from V and 0 bases from J, with 9 bases in between. CDR3 nucleotides: TGTGCCAGCTCACCAATCCCCGGGAGCACAGATACGCAGTATTTT. Amino acids: CASSPIPGSTDTQYF. Together with reference TRBV18 and TRBJ2-3, the CDR3 gives the full variable domain: NAGVMQNPRHLVRRRGQEARLRCSPMKGHSHVYWYRQLPEEGLKFMVYLQKENIIDESGMPKERFSAEFPKEGPSILRIQQVVRGDSAAYFCASSPIPGSTDTQYFGPGTRLTVL.

The J gene is TRBJ2-3, the V gene TRBV13; TRBD2 aligns across 7 bases. The CDR3 contains 16 residues. The J segment lost 0 bases and the V segment lost 2 bases, leaving 5 bases of the junction unmatched. Germline-derived CDR1 and CDR2 are PRHDT and FYEKMQ (reference sequence). CDR3 sequence reads: CASSLMGGTSTDTQYF. CDR3 bases: TGTGCCAGCAGCTTAATGGGGGGGACTAGCACAGATACGCAGTATTTT.

The chain recombines TRBV28 with TRBJ2-2, with D maybe TRBD2 (6 bases). Per the germline V gene, CDR1 is MDHEN and CDR2 is SYDVKM. Trimming removed 10 bases from V and 2 bases from J, with 20 bases in between. The CDR3 has 16 residues. The CDR3: CATMPEWGVNTGELFF. Written as DNA, the CDR3 is TGTGCCACAATGCCTGAATGGGGGGTCAACACCGGGGAGCTGTTTTTT.

The chain combines TRBV10-3 with TRBJ1-1, with 8 positions matching TRBD1. CDR3 length equals 16 residues. V dropped 4 bases and J dropped 1; count of bases not matched to a gene: 8. Germline CDR1 is ENHRY and CDR2 is SYGVKD. The CDR3 coding sequence is TGTGCCATCAGTGGGGCCAGGGGGCGACCGAACACTGAAGCTTTCTTT. Its translation: CAISGARGRPNTEAFF.

The table lists this clone with a count of one. This chain links TRBV29-1 with TRBJ2-5, with 7 bases aligning to TRBD1. Germline-derived CDR1 and CDR2 are SQVTM and ANQGSEA. V shed 4 bases and J 8 bases; nucleotides not matched to a gene: 16. The CDR3 loop spans 15 amino acids. CDR3 DNA: TGCAGCGTTGGAAGAATTAGACAGGGACAGTACACCCAGTACTTC. As protein: CSVGRIRQGQYTQYF.